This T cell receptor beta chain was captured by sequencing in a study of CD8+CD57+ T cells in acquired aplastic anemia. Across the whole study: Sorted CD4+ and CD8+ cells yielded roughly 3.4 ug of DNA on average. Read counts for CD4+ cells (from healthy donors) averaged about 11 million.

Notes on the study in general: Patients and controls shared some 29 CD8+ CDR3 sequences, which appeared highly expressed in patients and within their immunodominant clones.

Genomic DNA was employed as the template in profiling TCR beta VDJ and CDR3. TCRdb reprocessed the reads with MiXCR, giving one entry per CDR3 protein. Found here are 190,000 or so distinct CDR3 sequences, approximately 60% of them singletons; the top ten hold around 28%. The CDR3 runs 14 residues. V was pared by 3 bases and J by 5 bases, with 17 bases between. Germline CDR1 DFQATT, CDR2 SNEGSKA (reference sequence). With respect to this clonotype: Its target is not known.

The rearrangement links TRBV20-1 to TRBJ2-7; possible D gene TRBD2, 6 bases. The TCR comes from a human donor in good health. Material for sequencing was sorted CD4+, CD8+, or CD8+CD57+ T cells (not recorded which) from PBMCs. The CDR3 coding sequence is TGCAGTGCTAGGCAGGGTAGCGGTGAGGACGAGCAGTACTTC. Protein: CSARQGSGEDEQYF.